The clone carrying this TCR beta chain was seen a few times. In TCRdb, the 5' RACE reads were re-called with MiXCR into one record per CDR3 protein. The table has hundreds of thousands of distinct CDR3 sequences, about 9.5% seen once. This sample is drawn from a study of T cells after yellow fever vaccination. The sequence came from a man aged 18 to 30 who received the YFV17D yellow fever vaccine. The source was PBMCs, collected on the day of the first yellow fever vaccination.

The CDR3 is CASSLWGGDGYTF. The CDR3 DNA reads TGTGCCAGCAGTTTATGGGGAGGCGATGGCTACACCTTC. V gene TRBV27 combines with J gene TRBJ1-2; D is uncertain. The V and J ends lost 1 base and 6 bases respectively, with 9 bases between them. The CDR3 runs 13 residues. The germline V gene has CDR1 MNHEY and CDR2 SMNVEV (reference sequence).